Following are 3 T cell receptor beta chains from one sample sequenced in a study of T cell responses to AZD1222 COVID-19 vaccine. Data came from immunoSEQ multiplex PCR; TCRdb stores just in-frame clones and leaves some out. The sample includes about 190,000 clones, 85% to 95% of them seen just once. The sequencing used peripheral blood, collected on day 0 of AZD1222 vaccination. All receptors derive from an adult in good health.

This rearrangement joins TRBV12-3 or TRBV12-4 to TRBJ2-1, with 7 bases that match TRBD2. The CDR3 has 13 amino acids. V was clipped by 4 bases and J by 7 bases; unmatched bases: 4. The CDR3 coding sequence is TGTGCCAGCAGTTCCCGGGGAGGGAATGAGCAGTTCTTC. Translating it yields CASSSRGGNEQFF.

V is TRBV4-1 and J is TRBJ2-7, with 11 bases that match TRBD2. Germline V gene sequence: CDR1 MGHRA, CDR2 YSYEKL. The CDR3 sequence is 16 residues long. V lost 4 bases and J lost 2; bases outside the gene matches: 7. The CDR3 loop is CASSRGLAEKTYEQYF. For the CDR3, the DNA is TGCGCCAGCAGCCGGGGACTAGCGGAAAAGACCTACGAGCAGTACTTC.

The chain combines TRBV29-1 with TRBJ2-2, with D possibly TRBD2 on 6 matching bases. The CDR3 sequence is 12 residues long. V lost 6 bases to trimming and J lost 6 bases, with 11 bases between them. The V gene's germline CDR1 is SQVTM and CDR2 ANQGSEA. Written as DNA, the CDR3 is TGCAGCGTAGGGACTTACGCCGGGGAGCTGTTTTTT. Protein: CSVGTYAGELFF.